This paragraph covers one TCR beta chain sequence. These data are taken from a study of human T cells and chemical hapten exposure. This sample's time point: patch test 3, about 24 weeks after DPC sensitization. Regarding treatment: therapeutic diphenylcyclopropenone sensitization with weekly scalp DPC. TCRdb re-called the RACE reads through MiXCR, storing one row per CDR3 protein. The table lists some 90,000 distinct CDR3 sequences, approximately 10% of them singletons. Germline-derived CDR1 and CDR2 are MNHNS and SASEGT. The V gene lost 2 bases and the J gene lost 0 bases, with 11 bases spanning the gap. The CDR3 loop spans 16 amino acids.

The sequence came from a woman in her 30s with alopecia areata. Some clones in this sample may be carry-over from other donors' samples. The sample here was whole blood, taken in connection with sensitization to the hapten diphenylcyclopropenone (DPC). The chain joins TRBV6-1 to TRBJ1-3; maybe TRBD1 (5 bases). The CDR3 reads CASSERGTSSGNTIYF. CDR3 sequence (DNA): TGTGCCAGCAGTGAAAGGGGCACAAGCTCTGGAAACACCATATATTTT.